Below, 14 T cell receptor beta chains from the same sample are listed, as sequenced in a study of OX40 agonist ivuxolimab in advanced cancers. The repertoire was sequenced with immunoSEQ multiplex PCR; TCRdb's copy has only in-frame clones and lacks some. This table has about 82,000 clones, about 90% appearing once. Specimen: CD4+ or CD8+ T cells sorted from blood, collected in a trial of the OX40 agonist ivuxolimab. These receptors were collected from an adult with an advanced solid tumor such as melanoma, head and neck, liver or kidney cancer.

This clone appeared a single time. The chain combines TRBV7-3 with TRBJ2-1, with TRBD2 identical over 9 bases. V was clipped by 8 bases and J by 12 bases; unmatched bases: 11. The germline gives CDR1 SGHTA, CDR2 FQGTGA. The CDR3 loop spans 13 amino acids. CDR3: CASGSGRGGTQFF. CDR3 in DNA: TGTGCCAGCGGTAGCGGGAGAGGGGGTACGCAGTTCTTC.

The chain carries TRBV7-6 and TRBJ1-4; D gene uncertain. Trimming took off 2 bases at V and 2 bases at J, with 6 bases between the two ends. Looked up from germline, CDR1 is SGHVS and CDR2 is FNYEAQ. The CDR3 has 14 residues. Here the CDR3 reads CASSLRATNEKLFF. The CDR3 coding sequence is TGTGCCAGCAGCTTACGAGCGACTAATGAAAAACTGTTTTTT.

The rearrangement uses TRBV4-3 and TRBJ2-5; a possible D gene is TRBD1 (6 bases). Per germline, CDR1 LGHNA and CDR2 YSLEER. The CDR3 has 16 residues. Trimming shortened V by 0 bases and J by 4 bases, and 15 bases separated the two germline ends. This CDR3 is CASSQEGRGGGETQYF. CDR3 nucleotides: TGCGCCAGCAGCCAAGAAGGCAGGGGCGGAGGAGAGACCCAGTACTTC.

This sequence joins TRBV7-2 and TRBJ1-2, with D perhaps TRBD1 (6 bases). The CDR3 extends over 13 amino acids. The V and J ends lost 5 bases and 5 bases respectively, with 12 bases between them. Germline V gene sequence: CDR1 SGHTA, CDR2 FQGNSA. DNA of the CDR3: TGTGCCAGCAGCCTTAGGGGGAATTATGGCTACACCTTC. Its protein is CASSLRGNYGYTF.

This clone was found a few times. The chain is built from TRBV28 and TRBJ2-7; TRBD1 is a possible D gene (6 bases). Germline CDR1 is MDHEN and CDR2 is SYDVKM. The V and J ends lost 6 bases and 5 bases respectively, with 17 bases between them. The CDR3 is 14 amino acids. The CDR3 region is CASSTASRGHEQYF. Here the CDR3 DNA reads TGTGCCAGCAGCACCGCCTCCAGGGGCCACGAGCAGTACTTC.

The chain links TRBV28 to TRBJ2-7; 9 bases match TRBD2. Trimming cost V 5 bases and J 2 bases; bases outside gene matches: 16. Germline CDR1 MDHEN, CDR2 SYDVKM. The CDR3 extends over 18 amino acids. The CDR3 nucleotides are TGTGCCAGCAGTGCCCAGGGCTGGGGTAGCGGGAGCCCCTACGAGCAGTACTTC. Its protein is CASSAQGWGSGSPYEQYF.

Written as DNA, the CDR3 is TGTGCCAGCAACCCACCAAGGATTCAGTACTTC. Residues: CASNPPRIQYF. The rearrangement joins TRBV7-2 to TRBJ2-4; D not resolved. This CDR3 has 11 residues. Trimming pared 7 bases from V and 10 bases from J, leaving 11 bases between. Germline CDR1 SGHTA, CDR2 FQGNSA.

This chain links TRBV4-1 with TRBJ2-3; TRBD2 matches 8 bases. Germline trimming cut 1 base from V and 4 bases from J; bases unmatched to any gene: 13. The V gene's germline CDR1 is MGHRA and CDR2 YSYEKL. The CDR3 consists of 18 residues. The CDR3 region has the DNA TGCGCCAGCAGCCAAGCTCCTATGTCGGGAGGGAAGGCAGATACGCAGTATTTT. As protein: CASSQAPMSGGKADTQYF.

V gene TRBV27 combines with J gene TRBJ2-3; 9 bases are a match to TRBD1. The germline V gene has CDR1 MNHEY and CDR2 SMNVEV (reference sequence). The junction had 2 bases not matched to a gene; V was cut back by 3 bases and J by 4 bases. The CDR3 extends over 14 amino acids. The CDR3 nucleotides are TGTGCCAGCAGTTTGACAGGGGGTCCAGATACGCAGTATTTT. Translating it yields CASSLTGGPDTQYF.

This CDR3 is CASTRTSASYEQYF. CDR3 nucleotides: TGTGCCAGCACCCGGACTAGCGCCTCCTACGAGCAGTACTTC. This chain joins TRBV7-2 and TRBJ2-7; 9 bases agree with TRBD2. CDR1 is SGHTA, CDR2 FQGNSA, per germline. The CDR3 length is 14 residues. V lost 7 bases, J lost 0 bases, and 4 bases stayed unmatched.

The chain links TRBV13 to TRBJ2-4; TRBD2 agrees at 7 bases. The V and J ends lost 5 bases and 7 bases, in that order; junction bases with no gene match: 5. The CDR3 is 13 residues long. Germline V gene data show CDR1 as PRHDT and CDR2 as FYEKMQ (reference sequence). This CDR3 is CASSHAAGNIQYF. CDR3 DNA sequence: TGTGCCAGCAGCCACGCAGCGGGGAACATTCAGTACTTC.

The chain carries TRBV11-2 and TRBJ2-7; no firm D call. The germline CDR1 and CDR2 sequences are SGHAT and FQNNGV. The CDR3 consists of 13 residues. The ends were cut back, 5 bases at V and 3 bases at J, with 11 bases in the middle. As DNA, the CDR3 is TGTGCCAGCAGCCTATATACTGGCTACGAGCAGTACTTC. Protein sequence: CASSLYTGYEQYF.

The rearrangement joins TRBV4-1 to TRBJ1-1, with 7 bases matching TRBD1. Per germline, CDR1 MGHRA and CDR2 YSYEKL. V was pared by 1 base and J by 4 bases, with 6 bases of the junction left unmatched. There are 15 residues in the CDR3. CDR3 nucleotides: TGCGCCAGCAGCCAAGTGGGCAGGGGGGGCACTGAAGCTTTCTTT. Translation: CASSQVGRGGTEAFF.

The chain couples TRBV30 to TRBJ2-1; 13 bases are a match to TRBD2. This CDR3 has 17 residues. V lost 1 base, J lost 2 bases, and 5 bases stayed unmatched. The germline CDR1 and CDR2 sequences are GTSNPN and SVGIG (reference sequence). CDR3 coding DNA: TGTGCCTGGAGTGGAGCAACTAGCGGGAGGGCCTACAATGAGCAGTTCTTC. It encodes CAWSGATSGRAYNEQFF.